Sequencing of this T cell receptor (beta chain) was carried out in a study of cytomegalovirus exposure and HLA in healthy donors. TCRdb's copy holds only in-frame clones and misses some; the assay was immunoSEQ multiplex PCR. The repertoire includes about 360,000 clones, 86% of them detected once, and roughly 0.75% sits in the top ten. Study-wide points: The study put 150 or so TCR beta chains on its list as cytomegalovirus-associated.

Donors came from a validation cohort of 90 to 150 subjects, distinct from the first 666-subject cohort. Remarks on this clone: Its antigen is unknown.

Per germline, CDR1 SGHVS and CDR2 FNYEAQ. Trimming removed 0 bases from V and 7 bases from J, with 16 bases in between. The CDR3 runs to 16 residues. Sequencing input: PBMCs. The chain recombines TRBV7-6 with TRBJ2-1, with TRBD2 as a possible D gene (5 bases). The clonotype originates from a woman under 30 in good health and CMV-seronegative. DNA for the CDR3: TGTGCCAGCAGCTTAGCGCCCTCTTGGACTGAAAATGAGCAGTTCTTC. Its translation is CASSLAPSWTENEQFF.